This TCR beta chain is from a study of cytomegalovirus exposure and HLA in healthy donors. Details on this clone: Its antigen remains unidentified.

Regarding the study as a whole: According to a later analysis, TCR clusters from the first cohort tended to co-occur in the 120 or so validation repertoires. A few of the chains that were CMV-associated were confirmed in vitro to be specific for CMV antigens. The classifier reportedly diagnosed cytomegalovirus status with high specificity and sensitivity.

The data were produced by immunoSEQ multiplex PCR, yet TCRdb's version contains in-frame clones alone and is incomplete. The data contain 150,000 to 180,000 clones, 65% to 90% of them singletons. The clonotype was recovered from a man aged 18 to 29 in good health and CMV-seropositive. Sequencing was done on a sample of PBMCs.

The CDR3 coding sequence is TGTGCCAGCAGTTACGACAACTCTGGAAACACCATATATTTT. Its protein is CASSYDNSGNTIYF. The gene calls are TRBV6-5 and TRBJ1-3, with no clear D. Germline loops: CDR1 MNHEY, CDR2 SVGAGI. This CDR3 spans 14 amino acids. Trimming took off 2 bases at V and 0 bases at J, with 5 bases between the two ends.